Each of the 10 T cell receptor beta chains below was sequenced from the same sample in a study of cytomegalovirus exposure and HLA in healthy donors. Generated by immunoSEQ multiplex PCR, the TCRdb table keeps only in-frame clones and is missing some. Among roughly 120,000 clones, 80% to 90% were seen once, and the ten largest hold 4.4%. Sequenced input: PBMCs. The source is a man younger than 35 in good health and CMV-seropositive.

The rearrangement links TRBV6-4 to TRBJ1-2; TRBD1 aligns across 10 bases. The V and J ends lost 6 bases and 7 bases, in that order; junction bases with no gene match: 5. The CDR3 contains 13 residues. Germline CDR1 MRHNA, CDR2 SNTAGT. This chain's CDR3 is CASRGDRGLGYTF. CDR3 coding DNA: TGTGCCAGCAGGGGGGACAGGGGACTTGGCTACACCTTC.

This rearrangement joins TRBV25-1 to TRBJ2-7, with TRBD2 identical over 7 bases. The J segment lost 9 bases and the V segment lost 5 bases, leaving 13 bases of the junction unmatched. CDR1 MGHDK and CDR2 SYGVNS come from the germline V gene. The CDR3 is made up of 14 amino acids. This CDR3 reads CASSSSRGVQRQYF. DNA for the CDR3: TGTGCCAGCAGTTCCTCCCGGGGGGTCCAACGGCAGTACTTC.

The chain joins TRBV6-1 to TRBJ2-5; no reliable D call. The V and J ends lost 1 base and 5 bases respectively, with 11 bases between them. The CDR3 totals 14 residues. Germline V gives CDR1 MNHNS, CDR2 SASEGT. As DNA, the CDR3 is TGTGCCAGCAGTGAAGGGAGCCGACGGGAGACCCAGTACTTC. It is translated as CASSEGSRRETQYF.

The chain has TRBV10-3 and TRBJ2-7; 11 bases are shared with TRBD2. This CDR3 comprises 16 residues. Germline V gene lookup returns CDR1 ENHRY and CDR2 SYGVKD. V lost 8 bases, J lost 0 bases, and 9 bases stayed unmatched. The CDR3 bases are TGTGCCATCGGGACTAGCGGTCCAAGGAGCTCCTACGAGCAGTACTTC. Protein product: CAIGTSGPRSSYEQYF.

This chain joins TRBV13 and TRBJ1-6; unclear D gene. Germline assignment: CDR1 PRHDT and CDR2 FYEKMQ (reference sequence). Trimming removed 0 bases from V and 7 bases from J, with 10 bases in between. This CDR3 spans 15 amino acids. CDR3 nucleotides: TGTGCCAGCAGCTTAGGCCTCGGCGGGAATTCACCCCTCCACTTT. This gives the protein CASSLGLGGNSPLHF. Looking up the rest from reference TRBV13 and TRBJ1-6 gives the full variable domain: AAGVIQSPRHLIKEKRETATLKCYPIPRHDTVYWYQQGPGQDPQFLISFYEKMQSDKGSIPDRFSAQQFSDYHSELNMSSLELGDSALYFCASSLGLGGNSPLHFGNGTRLTVT.

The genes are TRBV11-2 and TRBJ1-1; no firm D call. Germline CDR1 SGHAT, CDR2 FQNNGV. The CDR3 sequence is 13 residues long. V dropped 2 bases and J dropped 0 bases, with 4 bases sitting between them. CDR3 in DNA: TGTGCCAGCAGCTTATATCTGAACACTGAAGCTTTCTTT. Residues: CASSLYLNTEAFF.

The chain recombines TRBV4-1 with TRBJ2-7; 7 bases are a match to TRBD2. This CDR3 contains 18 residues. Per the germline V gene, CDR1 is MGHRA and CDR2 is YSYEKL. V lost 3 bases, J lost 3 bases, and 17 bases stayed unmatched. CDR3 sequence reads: CASSQGRQGVSGGYEQYF. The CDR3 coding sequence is TGCGCCAGCAGCCAGGGGCGGCAAGGGGTTTCGGGAGGCTACGAGCAGTACTTC.

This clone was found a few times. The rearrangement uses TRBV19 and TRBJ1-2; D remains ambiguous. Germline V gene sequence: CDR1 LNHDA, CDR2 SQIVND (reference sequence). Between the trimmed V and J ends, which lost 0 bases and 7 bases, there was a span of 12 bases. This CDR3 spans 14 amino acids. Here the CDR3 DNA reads TGTGCCAGTAGTATAGATCCTGCCTCGGGTGGCTACACCTTC. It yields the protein CASSIDPASGGYTF.

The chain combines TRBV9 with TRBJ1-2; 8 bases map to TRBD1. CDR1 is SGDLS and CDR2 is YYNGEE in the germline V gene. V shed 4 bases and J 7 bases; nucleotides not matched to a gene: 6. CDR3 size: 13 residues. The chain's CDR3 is CASSTRTGSGYTF. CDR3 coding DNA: TGTGCCAGCAGCACCCGGACAGGGTCTGGCTACACCTTC.

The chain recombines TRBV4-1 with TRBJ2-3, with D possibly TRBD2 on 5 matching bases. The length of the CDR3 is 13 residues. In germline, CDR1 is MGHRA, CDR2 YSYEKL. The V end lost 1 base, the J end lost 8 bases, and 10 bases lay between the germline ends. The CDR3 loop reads CASSQGLEGTQYF. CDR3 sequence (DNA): TGCGCCAGCAGCCAAGGCCTTGAGGGTACGCAGTATTTT.